Listed below are T cell receptor beta chains from one sample, sequenced in a study of blood T cell repertoires in COVID-19. TCRdb's table, derived via immunoSEQ multiplex PCR, lists solely in-frame clones and lacks some. Among 250,000 to 400,000 clones, approximately 81% were seen once, and the ten largest hold around 2%. The sequencing sample was made of PBMCs or T cells enriched from blood (not recorded which). The origin of the receptors is a woman between 25 and 40 years old who had been exposed to COVID-19. The CDR3 runs from the conserved cysteine through the conserved F or W.

CDR3 length	V gene	J gene	CDR3 protein
16	TRBV28	TRBJ1-5	CASSADRGRSNQPQHF
13	TRBV5-1	TRBJ1-1	CASSPEVGTEAFF
14	TRBV4-3	TRBJ1-6	CASSPNRGSSPLHF
14	TRBV5-1	TRBJ2-7	CASSFRGGLNEQYF
13	TRBV24-1	TRBJ1-1	CATTNRGQTEAFF
14	TRBV2	TRBJ1-3	CASSFDRSGNTIYF
14	TRBV29-1	TRBJ1-1	CSVEVGRGNTEAFF
16	TRBV27	TRBJ1-1	CASRKEGGRGNTEAFF
18	TRBV5-1	TRBJ1-1	CASSSQVPGQGAHTEAFF
14	TRBV15	TRBJ1-3	CATSRGTAGNTIYF
15	TRBV4-2	TRBJ2-7	CASSQEVSSTYEQYF
14	TRBV27	TRBJ2-7	CASSLQTDSYEQYF
15	TRBV4-1	TRBJ2-1	CASSPWTGNSNEQFF
13	TRBV2	TRBJ1-2	CASSFDRVYGYTF
16	TRBV5-5	TRBJ2-1	CASSSFAQDRNSEQFF
15	TRBV29-1	TRBJ1-2	CSAFLQNRDNYGYTF
16	TRBV2	TRBJ2-1	CASSEALPLTGGEQFF
14	TRBV11-2	TRBJ2-7	CASSEAGITYEQYF
16	TRBV4-1	TRBJ2-5	CASTRSGGGNQETQYF
12	TRBV6-5	TRBJ2-7	CASRQGGHEQYF
12	TRBV7-6	TRBJ2-7	CASSLTGYEQYF
13	TRBV28	TRBJ1-4	CASSLTAPGQGYF
16	TRBV19	TRBJ2-7	CASSAARRAGVYEQYF
17	TRBV27	TRBJ2-3	CASTRLAGGIGADTQYF
18	TRBV30	TRBJ1-5	CAWSSGTGNAHSNQPQHF
16	TRBV6-6	TRBJ2-4	CASSRGLEGAKNIQYF
16	TRBV7-9	TRBJ2-2	CASRGSAGGLTGELFF
16	TRBV28	TRBJ2-1	CASSKPWRETNNEQFF
12	TRBV18	TRBJ1-4	CASSPGAEKLFF
19	TRBV1	TRBJ2-3	CTSSQESDRLAGGLDTQYF
12	TRBV7-9	TRBJ1-4	CASSLIGEKLFF
14	TRBV10-3	TRBJ2-7	CAISLGTSGNEQYF
13	TRBV12-3/TRBV12-4	TRBJ2-7	CASRLDRNHEQYF
14	TRBV28	TRBJ2-5	CASGLGTLQETQYF
14	TRBV14	TRBJ1-6	CASSLGQTYSPLHF
14	TRBV30	TRBJ1-5	CAWREGQGIQPQHF
16	TRBV7-8	TRBJ1-6	CASSLSRSSYNSPLHF
17	TRBV6-2/TRBV6-3	TRBJ1-2	CASSYPDRGLPHYGYTF
13	TRBV6-5	TRBJ2-7	CASSYRESYEQYF
16	TRBV4-1	TRBJ1-1	CASSRPGRELNTEAFF
14	TRBV28	TRBJ2-7	CASSLSGGGYEQYF
12	TRBV12-3/TRBV12-4	TRBJ1-1	CASTQGGLEAFF
15	TRBV2	TRBJ2-1	CASSDGTSGVNEQFF
14	TRBV7-2	TRBJ2-3	CASSKVARTDTQYF
16	TRBV9	TRBJ2-1	CASSGMGLAGFHEQFF
15	TRBV5-8	TRBJ2-1	CASKRAGVSYNEQFF
18	TRBV6-2/TRBV6-3	TRBJ2-5	CASSLRLTGTGGIGTQYF
16	TRBV24-1	TRBJ1-5	CATSDRTGGINQPQHF
17	TRBV4-3	TRBJ2-3	CASSQDQGAGSTDTQYF
13	TRBV4-2	TRBJ2-5	CASSRGDQETQYF
16	TRBV15	TRBJ2-7	CATSRDRHRGQNEQYF
15	TRBV19	TRBJ1-4	CASSIAGESNEKLFF
13	TRBV28	TRBJ1-5	CASSRTRISTQHF
18	TRBV28	TRBJ2-7	CASSLYTGSGGGSYEQYF
15	TRBV4-1	TRBJ2-2	CASSQDHKNTGELFF